What follows are 17 T cell receptor beta chains derived from one specimen sequenced in a study of cytomegalovirus exposure and HLA in healthy donors. PCR amplification relied on 60 Vbeta primers (plus 13 Jbeta primers). Assay: immunoSEQ multiplex PCR; the TCRdb copy retains only in-frame clones and omits some. The sample has about 140,000 clones; around 90% are singletons. Sequences were obtained from PBMCs. The receptors come from a woman aged 40-49 years in good health and CMV-seronegative.

In this sample, this clone turned up once. The V gene is TRBV5-5, the J gene TRBJ2-5; 14 bases are a match to TRBD2. The length of the CDR3 is 17 residues. CDR1 is SGHKS, CDR2 YYEKEE, per germline (reference sequence). With V trimmed by 3 bases and J by 3 bases, 7 bases remained unmatched. The CDR3 bases are TGTGCCAGCAGCTACTCACCGGGACTAGCGGGAGAAGAGACCCAGTACTTC. This translates into CASSYSPGLAGEETQYF.

This chain uses TRBV27 with TRBJ2-5; TRBD2 agrees at 8 bases. V lost 3 bases, J lost 4 bases, and 7 bases stayed unmatched. The CDR3 has 15 amino acids. Looked up from germline, CDR1 is MNHEY and CDR2 is SMNVEV (reference sequence). The CDR3, as DNA: TGTGCCAGCAGTTTGTCCAGCGGGAGTTTAGAGACCCAGTACTTC. It translates to CASSLSSGSLETQYF.

V usage is TRBV7-9 and J usage is TRBJ2-1; TRBD2 is a possible D gene (6 bases). The CDR3 extends over 15 amino acids. V gave up 5 bases and J gave up 0 bases, with 11 bases separating them. Per the germline V gene, CDR1 is SEHNR and CDR2 is FQNEAQ (reference sequence). In nucleotides, the CDR3 is TGTGCCAGCAGCCTCCGGGAGACCTCCTACAATGAGCAGTTCTTC. It specifies CASSLRETSYNEQFF. Full variable domain (outside the CDR3, taken from reference TRBV7-9 and TRBJ2-1): DTGVSQNPRHKITKRGQNVTFRCDPISEHNRLYWYRQTLGQGPEFLTYFQNEAQLEKSRLLSDRFSAERPKGSFSTLEIQRTEQGDSAMYLCASSLRETSYNEQFFGPGTRLTVL.

The rearrangement links TRBV10-3 to TRBJ2-5; possible D gene TRBD2, 6 bases. The CDR3 runs 13 residues. V lost 4 bases and J lost 5, with 11 bases in between. Germline CDR1 is ENHRY and CDR2 is SYGVKD. The CDR3: CAISAGEDETQYF. CDR3 bases: TGTGCCATCAGTGCCGGGGAGGATGAGACCCAGTACTTC.

The J gene is TRBJ1-3, the V gene TRBV28, with D tentatively TRBD1 (5 bases). The germline CDR1 and CDR2 sequences are MDHEN and SYDVKM. V lost 2 bases, J lost 2 bases, and 7 bases lay in between. The CDR3 contains 14 residues. This CDR3 reads CASSLGGAGNTIYF. CDR3 DNA: TGTGCCAGCAGTTTAGGAGGGGCTGGAAACACCATATATTTT.

The chain has TRBV5-6 and TRBJ1-5, with a weak D call TRBD1 (6 bases). Per the germline V gene, CDR1 is SGHDT and CDR2 is YYEEEE. V was trimmed by 2 bases and J by 6 bases, leaving 15 bases between them. This CDR3 comprises 15 residues. CDR3 in DNA: TGTGCCAGCAGCTTTGGGGGGGCGCCCGGTCAGCCCCAGCATTTT. Amino acid sequence: CASSFGGAPGQPQHF.

V gene TRBV5-1 combines with J gene TRBJ2-2; possible D gene TRBD2, 6 bases. Germline CDR1 and CDR2: SGHRS and YFSETQ. CDR3 length: 18 residues. Trimming shortened V by 0 bases and J by 4 bases, and 19 bases separated the two germline ends. Here the CDR3 DNA reads TGCGCCAGCAGCTTGGCCCCCCTCGGGGGAGGAGGCACCGGGGAGCTGTTTTTT. Protein sequence: CASSLAPLGGGGTGELFF.

Written as DNA, the CDR3 is TGTGCCAGCAGTGAACTAGCGGGATACAATGAGCAGTTCTTC. Its protein product is CASSELAGYNEQFF. V is TRBV6-1 and J is TRBJ2-1, with 9 bases lining up with TRBD2. Germline values: CDR1 MNHNS, CDR2 SASEGT. The trim removed 2 bases at V and 4 bases at J, leaving 0 bases unmatched. The CDR3 consists of 14 residues.

The chain is built from TRBV7-7 and TRBJ2-3; 7 positions match TRBD1. Germline trimming cut 5 bases from V and 5 bases from J; bases unmatched to any gene: 4. The CDR3 length is 13 residues. Per the germline V gene, CDR1 is SSHAT and CDR2 is FNYEAQ (reference sequence). This chain's CDR3 is CASSRDRGDTQYF. Here the CDR3 DNA reads TGTGCCAGCAGCCGGGACAGAGGAGATACGCAGTATTTT.

Here the CDR3 DNA reads TGTGCCAGCGGAAGACAGGGGGCATACGAGCAGTACTTC. Protein sequence: CASGRQGAYEQYF. V and J are TRBV25-1 and TRBJ2-7; TRBD1 matches 10 bases. Trimming removed 8 bases from V and 4 bases from J; junction bases left unmatched: 5. Germline values: CDR1 MGHDK, CDR2 SYGVNS. This CDR3 contains 13 residues.

The chain joins TRBV6-1 to TRBJ2-7; 8 nucleotides match TRBD2. The length of the CDR3 is 15 residues. V dropped 6 bases and J dropped 1; count of bases not matched to a gene: 8. The germline CDR1 and CDR2 sequences are MNHNS and SASEGT. CDR3 in amino acids: CASSPYGGGSYEQYF. CDR3 sequence (DNA): TGTGCCAGCAGCCCCTACGGGGGGGGTTCCTACGAGCAGTACTTC.

This sequence joins TRBV10-1 and TRBJ2-7, with a possible D match to TRBD2 (5 bases). CDR3 length: 19 residues. Trimming took 7 bases from V and 3 from J, leaving 31 bases between them. Per the germline V gene, CDR1 is WNHNN and CDR2 is SYGVQD (reference sequence). For the CDR3, the DNA is TGCGCCAGCATTCTAAGTTTGTTAGTCCACGGGGATCAGGTCTACGAGCAGTACTTC. Residues: CASILSLLVHGDQVYEQYF.

The chain links TRBV5-4 to TRBJ2-7; 7 positions agree with TRBD1. The CDR3 extends over 17 amino acids. The V gene end was trimmed by 1 base and the J gene end by 4 bases; junction bases not matched to a gene: 14. Germline CDR1 is SGHNT and CDR2 is YYREEE (reference sequence). This CDR3 reads CASSLRQASGQPYEQYF. CDR3 DNA sequence: TGTGCCAGCAGCTTGCGGCAAGCATCGGGACAGCCGTACGAGCAGTACTTC.

The chain joins TRBV7-2 to TRBJ1-3, with no clear D. Trimming cost V 1 base and J 4 bases, with 5 bases left between them. CDR3 length: 13 residues. From germline, CDR1 is SGHTA and CDR2 FQGNSA. The CDR3 DNA is TGTGCCAGCAGCTTAGGAGAGGGAAACACCATATATTTT. Translating gives CASSLGEGNTIYF.

This chain links TRBV4-3 with TRBJ2-1; 11 bases fit TRBD2. The ends lost 0 bases at V and 8 bases at J; junction bases unmatched: 9. The CDR3 is 17 amino acids. Germline CDR1 reads LGHNA; CDR2 reads YSLEER. Written as DNA, the CDR3 is TGCGCCAGCAGCCAAGAACCTAGCGGGAGGAAAGCGGATGAGCAGTTCTTC. It yields the protein CASSQEPSGRKADEQFF.

This chain links TRBV7-8 with TRBJ1-6, with D possibly TRBD1 on 6 matching bases. Germline CDR1 reads SGHVS; CDR2 reads FQNEAQ. V was clipped by 4 bases and J by 12 bases, with 19 bases between them. This CDR3 has 15 amino acids. CDR3 sequence: CASSSPGGGTGPLHF. As DNA, the CDR3 is TGTGCCAGCAGCTCTCCCGGGGGGGGCACCGGACCCCTCCACTTT.

About this clone: Germline and junction disagree at one end, which may indicate a read error. The chain joins TRBV7-9 to TRBJ1-1, with D perhaps TRBD1 (5 bases). This CDR3 is built from 14 residues. Germline V gives CDR1 SEHNR, CDR2 FQNEAQ (reference sequence). CDR3 amino acids: CSSSLALRGTEAFF. The DNA of the CDR3 is TGTTCCAGCAGCTTAGCGCTAAGGGGCACTGAAGCTTTCTTT.